What follows is one T cell receptor (beta chain) and its context. The entry originates in a study of blood T cell repertoires in COVID-19. Across the whole study: Whether acute or convalescent, the COVID-19 samples came from the United States, Italy and Spain. T cells, B-cell-depleted T cells, or PBMCs provided the cDNA or gDNA that served as material.

Study processing details: By means of reference gene primer amplification, nucleated cell counts were estimated. TCRdb's copy holds only in-frame clones and misses some; the assay was immunoSEQ multiplex PCR. D and trimming were read from the DNA, whereas the V and J calls and clone size are those reported in that table. Among some 190,000 clones listed, roughly 85% were seen once. The CDR3 contains 21 residues. Trimming removed 0 bases from V and 0 bases from J, with 26 bases in between. Germline CDR1 and CDR2: LGHDT and YNNKEL (reference sequence). Sequenced material: peripheral blood. The receptor comes from a woman aged 55-69 years with acute or convalescent COVID-19. The chain has TRBV3-1 (or the pseudogene TRBV3-2) and TRBJ1-1; no reliable D call. The CDR3 here is CASSQDWGGRTHAGMNTEAFF. CDR3 nucleotide sequence: TGTGCCAGCAGCCAAGATTGGGGAGGACGGACCCACGCCGGAATGAACACTGAAGCTTTCTTT.